These 30 T cell receptor beta chains were sequenced from one sample in a study of brain T cells in children with intractable seizures. Time point of the sample: blood from clinic visit 5 months post-surgery; TSC patient then seizure free. Produced via immunoSEQ multiplex PCR; TCRdb's table is partial and in-frame only. The table shows 340,000 or so clones, with over 90% occurring only once. This specimen was peripheral blood, taken about 5 months after surgery. The receptors were sampled from a boy under two years old with tuberous sclerosis and intractable seizures.

The chain employs TRBV6-5 and TRBJ1-5, with D uncertain. V shed 4 bases and J shed 0 bases, with 10 bases lying between them. The CDR3 spans 15 residues. Germline V gene sequence: CDR1 MNHEY, CDR2 SVGAGI. The CDR3 bases are TGTGCCAGCAGTTCGTCTGCTTATAGCAATCAGCCCCAGCATTTT. Amino acids: CASSSSAYSNQPQHF.

The rearrangement joins TRBV14 to TRBJ1-2, with no clear D. The CDR3 extends over 15 amino acids. V lost 1 base and J 3 bases, leaving 12 bases between the germline ends. Germline loops: CDR1 SGHDN, CDR2 FVKESK. The CDR3 loop reads CASSQVAGGHYGYTF. The CDR3 DNA sequence: TGTGCCAGCAGCCAAGTGGCAGGCGGGCACTATGGCTACACCTTC.

The V call is TRBV13, the J call TRBJ2-1, with TRBD2 matching 7 bases. Germline V lookup: CDR1 PRHDT, CDR2 FYEKMQ (reference sequence). V lost 4 bases to trimming and J lost 2 bases; unmatched junction nucleotides: 8. The CDR3 is 16 amino acids. CDR3: CASSYGGSQTYNEQFF. The CDR3 DNA reads TGTGCCAGCAGCTACGGCGGGAGTCAAACCTACAATGAGCAGTTCTTC.

This clone was seen a single time. The rearrangement uses TRBV6-6 and TRBJ1-5; 7 nucleotides align to TRBD1. The germline V gene encodes CDR1 MNHNY and CDR2 SVGAGI (reference sequence). This CDR3 contains 15 residues. V shed 1 base, J shed 4 bases, and the junction held 4 bases outside the gene matches. CDR3 protein: CASSYLGTENQPQHF. The CDR3 region has the DNA TGTGCCAGCAGTTACTTGGGGACAGAGAATCAGCCCCAGCATTTT.

The chain couples TRBV10-3 to TRBJ2-7; D possibly corresponds to TRBD2 (6 bases). Looked up from germline, CDR1 is ENHRY and CDR2 is SYGVKD. CDR3 length equals 15 residues. V lost 5 bases, J lost 4 bases, and 18 bases lay in between. As DNA, the CDR3 is TGTGCCATCAGTCTCAGCTCAGCTGGGGGGTACGAGCAGTACTTC. Translating gives CAISLSSAGGYEQYF.

This clone was recorded once. The chain recombines TRBV7-9 with TRBJ1-2, with 9 bases that match TRBD1. The CDR3 spans 13 residues. The V and J ends lost 8 bases and 5 bases, in that order; junction bases with no gene match: 6. Germline CDR1 reads SEHNR; CDR2 reads FQNEAQ (reference sequence). The CDR3 DNA reads TGTGCCAGCGGCCGAGGGACAGGGTATGGCTACACCTTC. It is translated as CASGRGTGYGYTF.

The chain recombines TRBV5-1 with TRBJ2-7; D is perhaps TRBD1 (6 bases). With 1 base removed from V and 7 bases from J, the gap between germline ends came to 21 bases. The V gene's germline CDR1 is SGHRS and CDR2 YFSETQ. The CDR3 length is 16 residues. DNA for the CDR3: TGCGCCAGCAGCTTGAAGGGACACGGGACCCGCTCAGAGCAGTACTTC. Its translation: CASSLKGHGTRSEQYF.

The chain is built from TRBV30 and TRBJ2-3, with TRBD1 as a possible D gene (6 bases). Trimming shortened V by 4 bases and J by 3 bases, and 8 bases separated the two germline ends. Germline CDR1 reads GTSNPN; CDR2 reads SVGIG (reference sequence). The CDR3 is 12 residues long. Written as DNA, the CDR3 is TGTGCCTGGACAGGGGAGACAGATACGCAGTATTTT. Protein product: CAWTGETDTQYF.

The chain is built from TRBV9 and TRBJ1-1; no reliable D call. This CDR3 spans 16 amino acids. Trimming shortened V by 0 bases and J by 0 bases, and 12 bases separated the two germline ends. Germline lookup yields CDR1 SGDLS and CDR2 YYNGEE. The CDR3 DNA reads TGTGCCAGCAGCGTAGCAGATAACCCCATGAACACTGAAGCTTTCTTT. It is translated as CASSVADNPMNTEAFF.

The chain employs TRBV30 and TRBJ1-6; D gene ambiguous. Germline CDR1 is GTSNPN and CDR2 is SVGIG (reference sequence). The length of the CDR3 is 12 residues. The V end lost 3 bases, the J end lost 6 bases, and 6 bases lay between the germline ends. The CDR3 reads CAWRKANSPLHF. The DNA of the CDR3 is TGTGCCTGGAGAAAAGCTAATTCACCCCTCCACTTT.

The rearrangement uses TRBV2 and TRBJ2-7; D gene unclear. The CDR3 sequence is 15 residues long. Trimming took 5 bases from V and 3 from J, leaving 17 bases between them. CDR1 and CDR2 from the germline V gene are SNHLY and FYNNEI. The CDR3 DNA sequence: TGTGCCAGCAGTCTCAGTAGGCTAAACAACTACGAGCAGTACTTC. As protein: CASSLSRLNNYEQYF.

The chain is built from TRBV7-2 and TRBJ2-5, with D perhaps TRBD2 (5 bases). Germline values: CDR1 SGHTA, CDR2 FQGNSA. CDR3 length: 14 amino acids. Trimming shortened V by 1 base and J by 4 bases, and 10 bases separated the two germline ends. In nucleotides, the CDR3 is TGTGCCAGCAGCTTAGTTCGTGGGAGAGAGACCCAGTACTTC. Protein sequence: CASSLVRGRETQYF. The full variable domain, rest sourced from reference TRBV7-2 and TRBJ2-5, is GAGVSQSPSNKVTEKGKDVELRCDPISGHTALYWYRQSLGQGLEFLIYFQGNSAPDKSGLPSDRFSAERTGGSVSTLTIQRTQQEDSAVYLCASSLVRGRETQYFGPGTRLLVL.

The chain links TRBV9 to TRBJ2-5, with 8 bases identical to TRBD2. The CDR3 has 14 amino acids. Losses at the gene ends were 3 bases for V and 2 bases for J; bases not matched to a gene: 3. Germline assignment: CDR1 SGDLS and CDR2 YYNGEE. CDR3 bases: TGTGCCAGCAGCGCTGGGACTAGACAAGAGACCCAGTACTTC. It is translated as CASSAGTRQETQYF.

The chain joins TRBV10-1 to TRBJ1-1; unclear D gene. The length of the CDR3 is 12 residues. Germline-derived CDR1 and CDR2 are WNHNN and SYGVQD (reference sequence). V lost 4 bases to trimming and J lost 4 bases, with 7 bases between them. The CDR3 coding sequence is TGCGCCAGCAGTGGGGGAGGCACTGAAGCTTTCTTT. It is translated as CASSGGGTEAFF.

V usage is TRBV10-3 and J usage is TRBJ2-7; tentative D call: TRBD2 (6 bases). Trimming took 6 bases from V and 4 from J, leaving 13 bases between them. Per the germline V gene, CDR1 is ENHRY and CDR2 is SYGVKD. This CDR3 comprises 13 residues. The CDR3 sequence: CAIRPGELYEQYF. The DNA of the CDR3 is TGTGCCATCAGGCCGGGGGAGTTGTACGAGCAGTACTTC.

The chain carries TRBV28 and TRBJ2-7; a weak D match, TRBD2 (5 bases). The CDR3 sequence is 14 residues long. The germline V gene encodes CDR1 MDHEN and CDR2 SYDVKM. V was pared by 6 bases and J by 4 bases, with 16 bases between. Here the CDR3 DNA reads TGTGCCAGCAGCACGGACTTCCGAGGATACGAGCAGTACTTC. Its protein is CASSTDFRGYEQYF.

The chain employs TRBV5-4 and TRBJ2-7; 11 bases fit TRBD2. After removal of 3 bases from V and 7 bases from J, the junction contained 6 bases not matched to a gene. In germline, CDR1 is SGHNT, CDR2 YYREEE (reference sequence). CDR3 length equals 14 residues. The CDR3 spells CASSYTSGGGEQYF. Here the CDR3 DNA reads TGTGCCAGCAGCTACACTAGCGGGGGCGGGGAGCAGTACTTC. Looking up the rest from reference TRBV5-4 and TRBJ2-7 gives the full variable domain: ETGVTQSPTHLIKTRGQQVTLRCSSQSGHNTVSWYQQALGQGPQFIFQYYREEENGRGNFPPRFSGLQFPNYSSELNVNALELDDSALYLCASSYTSGGGEQYFGPGTRLTVT.

This sequence joins TRBV9 and TRBJ1-6; D gene ambiguous. The CDR3 is 15 residues long. Germline CDR1 is SGDLS and CDR2 is YYNGEE. Trimming cost V 0 bases and J 9 bases, with 13 bases left between them. CDR3 region: CASSVGARRGSPLHF. The CDR3 nucleotides are TGTGCCAGCAGCGTAGGGGCCCGCCGAGGTTCACCCCTCCACTTT.

CDR3 region: CASSLPRPSSYNEQFF. DNA of the CDR3: TGTGCCAGCAGCTTGCCCCGCCCGAGCTCCTACAATGAGCAGTTCTTC. V and J are TRBV11-3 and TRBJ2-1; D is uncertain. Germline-derived CDR1 and CDR2 are SGHNT and YENEEA. The CDR3 has 16 amino acids. Trimming took off 3 bases at V and 0 bases at J, with 12 bases between the two ends.

V is TRBV9 and J is TRBJ1-3; possible D gene TRBD1, 6 bases. V gave up 0 bases and J gave up 6 bases, with 13 bases separating them. Germline V CDR1 and CDR2: SGDLS, YYNGEE. The CDR3 runs to 15 residues. This CDR3 is CASSVATGRENTIYF. The CDR3 coding sequence is TGTGCCAGCAGCGTAGCTACAGGGAGGGAAAACACCATATATTTT.

The chain uses TRBV4-2 and TRBJ2-3, with TRBD2 matching 12 bases. V dropped 0 bases and J dropped 5; count of bases not matched to a gene: 18. Germline CDR1 and CDR2: LGHNA and YNFKEQ. The CDR3 consists of 21 residues. CDR3 sequence (DNA): TGTGCCAGCAGCCAAGAAGGCGTGGGGCTAGCGGGAGGGGGGTGGCTAGATACGCAGTATTTT. It encodes CASSQEGVGLAGGGWLDTQYF.

This clone appeared a single time. DNA of the CDR3: TGTGCCAGCAGCACGGACAGTGTAGCTAACTATGGCTACACCTTC. It is translated as CASSTDSVANYGYTF. This sequence joins TRBV7-2 and TRBJ1-2; tentative D call: TRBD1 (6 bases). The CDR3 is 15 residues long. Trimming took 5 bases from V and 0 from J, leaving 13 bases between them. Germline CDR1 is SGHTA and CDR2 is FQGNSA.

CDR3 in DNA: TGCAGCGTTGTGGCTAGCGGGAGATACGAGCAGTACTTC. This encodes CSVVASGRYEQYF. This rearrangement joins TRBV29-1 to TRBJ2-7; 10 bases align to TRBD2. CDR3 length: 13 amino acids. The V and J ends lost 4 bases and 4 bases, in that order; junction bases with no gene match: 4. Per germline, CDR1 SQVTM and CDR2 ANQGSEA.

Turning to this clone: Germline and junction disagree at one end, which may indicate a read error. The V call is TRBV2, the J call TRBJ2-1; D may be TRBD2 (7 bases). Germline V CDR1 and CDR2: SNHLY, FYNNEI. CDR3 size: 16 residues. CDR3 sequence: CASSEEGGGVYNEQFF. For the CDR3, the DNA is TGTGCCAGCAGCGAAGAGGGGGGGGGAGTCTACAATGAGCAGTTCTTC.

V is TRBV24-1 and J is TRBJ2-3, with 8 bases lining up with TRBD2. Germline V gene data show CDR1 as KGHDR and CDR2 as SFDVKD. The CDR3 spans 15 residues. V shed 4 bases and J 3 bases; nucleotides not matched to a gene: 5. The CDR3 protein is CATSDPSSGTDTQYF. The CDR3 DNA reads TGTGCCACCAGTGACCCCTCTAGCGGGACAGATACGCAGTATTTT.

The chain employs TRBV4-1 and TRBJ2-1; D is perhaps TRBD1 (6 bases). This CDR3 has 19 residues. The V gene's germline CDR1 is MGHRA and CDR2 YSYEKL. The V and J ends lost 0 bases and 0 bases respectively, with 18 bases between them. The CDR3 sequence is CASSQDGTINWSSYNEQFF. CDR3 DNA: TGCGCCAGCAGCCAAGATGGGACAATTAACTGGAGCTCCTACAATGAGCAGTTCTTC.

V usage is TRBV3-1 (or the pseudogene TRBV3-2) and J usage is TRBJ2-7; no reliable D call. V lost 0 bases and J lost 2, with 11 bases in between. There are 15 residues in the CDR3. Germline values: CDR1 LGHDT, CDR2 YNNKEL (reference sequence). CDR3 sequence: CASSQDPEMTYEQYF. In DNA form, the CDR3 reads TGTGCCAGCAGCCAAGACCCAGAAATGACCTACGAGCAGTACTTC.

This rearrangement joins TRBV4-1 to TRBJ2-5; 9 bases map to TRBD2. The J segment lost 5 bases and the V segment lost 1 base, leaving 14 bases of the junction unmatched. The CDR3 is made up of 18 amino acids. Germline CDR1 is MGHRA and CDR2 is YSYEKL. The CDR3 DNA sequence: TGCGCCAGCAGCCAAGGTGGAGTAGCGGGAGCTCTAAGGGAGACCCAGTACTTC. Protein: CASSQGGVAGALRETQYF.

In this sample, this clone turned up once. This sequence joins TRBV5-6 and TRBJ1-1; no firm D call. V shed 1 base and J shed 5 bases, with 6 bases lying between them. Germline loops: CDR1 SGHDT, CDR2 YYEEEE. CDR3 length: 12 amino acids. The CDR3 DNA reads TGTGCCAGCAGCTTGTTTCGGACTGAAGCTTTCTTT. Translated, it gives CASSLFRTEAFF.

This chain joins TRBV3-1 (or the pseudogene TRBV3-2) and TRBJ1-5; D remains ambiguous. The CDR3 loop spans 13 amino acids. V dropped 2 bases and J dropped 3 bases, with 5 bases sitting between them. Germline assignment: CDR1 LGHDT and CDR2 YNNKEL (reference sequence). CDR3 in DNA: TGTGCCAGCAGCCAACAGTACAATCAGCCCCAGCATTTT. Amino acid sequence: CASSQQYNQPQHF.